The 18 T cell receptor gamma chains reported below all come from one sample, sequenced in a study of intestinal T cells in coeliac disease. More than 8 formalin-fixed paraffin-embedded scrolls, each 5 µm thick, supplied each case's genomic DNA. Using approximately 220 ng of biopsy DNA, TRG was amplified with LymphoTrack primers. TCRdb fed the multiplex PCR reads to CATT. The profile shows roughly 1,300 gamma-chain clones, 44% of them singletons. Material: a duodenal biopsy. These receptors all come from a human donor with celiac disease.

J is TRGJP2 and V is TRGV8. Germline CDR1 is VENAVY and CDR2 is YDSYNSRV. Trimming cost V 0 bases and J 2 bases; bases outside gene matches: 3. This CDR3 contains 15 residues. CDR3 in DNA: TGTGCCACCTGGGATAGGCCCAGTAGTGATTGGATCAAGACGTTT. This sequence encodes CATWDRPSSDWIKTF.

The chain employs TRGV10 and TRGJ1 or TRGJ2. TRGV10 is an ORF; its function is uncertain. This CDR3 region has 15 residues. V was pared by 8 bases and J by 0 bases, with 11 bases of the junction left unmatched. The CDR3 here is CAAWDTFMNYYKKLF. Here the CDR3 DNA reads TGTGCTGCGTGGGATACATTCATGAATTATTATAAGAAACTCTTT.

The chain links TRGV3 to TRGJ1 or TRGJ2. The CDR3 is made up of 13 amino acids. Per the germline V gene, CDR1 is VTNTFY and CDR2 is YDVSTARD (reference sequence). Losses at the gene ends were 3 bases for V and 7 bases for J; bases not matched to a gene: 9. The CDR3 loop is CATWDDLGYKKLF. The CDR3 coding sequence is TGTGCCACCTGGGACGACCTTGGGTATAAGAAACTCTTT.

The rearrangement links TRGV5 to TRGJ1 or TRGJ2. The CDR3 has 18 amino acids. The germline gives CDR1 VINAFY, CDR2 YDVSNSKD. The CDR3 coding sequence is TGTGCACTCGGATGGAGTATTATTTGCGGGGATTTGGCTTATAAGAAACTCTTT. As protein: CALGWSIICGDLAYKKLF.

The chain recombines TRGV9 with TRGJ1 or TRGJ2. Losses at the gene ends were 1 base for V and 4 bases for J; bases not matched to a gene: 16. Germline V gives CDR1 GITISATS, CDR2 ISYDGTV (reference sequence). This CDR3 is 17 amino acids long. The CDR3 DNA reads as TGTGCCTTGTGGGAGGTACCATCCGTGCTAAGGTATTATAAGAAACTCTTT. This encodes CALWEVPSVLRYYKKLF.

For this clone: One end of the junction fails to match germline, which may point to a read error. The identical CDR3 is also encoded by other nucleotide sequences in the sample. The gene calls are TRGV2 and TRGJP2. The CDR3 contains 17 residues. Germline V CDR1 and CDR2: EGSNGY, YDSYNSKV. The CDR3 loop reads CATWDGKNHSSDWTKTF. For the CDR3, the DNA is TGTGCCACCTGGGACGGCAAAAATCATAGTAGCGATTGGACCAAGACGTTT.

V gene TRGV10 combines with J gene TRGJ1 or TRGJ2. TRGV10 is sorted into the ORF group, with uncertain function. This CDR3 comprises 19 residues. The V and J ends lost 8 bases and 3 bases, in that order; junction bases with no gene match: 26. CDR3 sequence: CAAWDGGAQNKPLYYKKLF. For the CDR3, the DNA is TGTGCTGCGTGGGATGGGGGGGCCCAAAACAAACCCCTTTATTATAAGAAACTCTTT.

The chain is built from TRGV10 and TRGJ1 or TRGJ2. TRGV10 is an ORF, with its function uncertain. V dropped 8 bases and J dropped 7; count of bases not matched to a gene: 9. This CDR3 region has 12 residues. CDR3 residues: CAAWPSGYKKLF. In nucleotides, the CDR3 is TGTGCTGCGTGGCCCTCCGGCTATAAGAAACTCTTT.

This clone occurred a few times. The V gene is TRGV8, the J gene TRGJ1 or TRGJ2. V lost 2 bases and J lost 4; bases outside the gene matches: 5. The CDR3 extends over 13 amino acids. Germline CDR1 is VENAVY and CDR2 is YDSYNSRV. The CDR3, as DNA: TGTGCCACCTGGGATATGGCGTATTATAAGAAACTCTTT. Translating gives CATWDMAYYKKLF.

V usage is TRGV8 and J usage is TRGJP1. The CDR3 totals 15 residues. From germline, CDR1 is VENAVY and CDR2 YDSYNSRV. J gave up 2 bases and V 12 bases, and 15 bases lay outside the gene matches. The CDR3 region has the DNA TGTGCCCCCCCTTTCATCTTCACCACTGGTTGGTTCAAGATATTT. Translation: CAPPFIFTTGWFKIF.

This clone rates as large. The chain is built from TRGV10 and TRGJ1 or TRGJ2. TRGV10 is designated an ORF whose function remains uncertain. J lost 5 bases, V lost 8 bases, and 16 bases had no gene match. The CDR3 runs 15 residues. The CDR3 reads CAAWDYTPLDYKKLF. The CDR3 coding sequence is TGTGCTGCGTGGGATTATACACCATTGGATTATAAGAAACTCTTT.

The chain combines TRGV5 with TRGJ1 or TRGJ2. This CDR3 comprises 13 residues. The V and J ends lost 1 base and 6 bases, in that order; junction bases with no gene match: 6. In germline, CDR1 is VINAFY, CDR2 YDVSNSKD. CDR3 DNA: TGTGCCACCTGGGACAGCCCCTGTTATAAGAAACTCTTT. This encodes CATWDSPCYKKLF.

This chain links TRGV2 with TRGJ1 or TRGJ2. J lost 8 bases, V lost 4 bases, and 2 bases had no gene match. The CDR3 totals 10 residues. The germline gives CDR1 EGSNGY, CDR2 YDSYNSKV. Written as DNA, the CDR3 is TGTGCCACCTGGGAAAATAAGAAACTCTTT. Translating gives CATWENKKLF.

The rearrangement links TRGV5P to TRGJP2. TRGV5P has pseudogene status. CDR3 length: 17 residues. The CDR3 loop reads CATWGSHVKVSDWIKTF. The CDR3 nucleotides are TGTGCCACCTGGGGCAGTCATGTAAAGGTAAGTGATTGGATCAAGACGTTT.

V is TRGV8 and J is TRGJ1 or TRGJ2. Looked up from germline, CDR1 is VENAVY and CDR2 is YDSYNSRV. V lost 0 bases and J lost 2; bases outside the gene matches: 10. The CDR3 contains 16 residues. The CDR3 region has the DNA TGTGCCACCTGGGATAGGGGGGGGGCCTATTATTATAAGAAACTCTTT. Protein: CATWDRGGAYYYKKLF.

This clone has only a few counts. This chain joins TRGV2 and TRGJ1 or TRGJ2. V shed 0 bases and J 6 bases; nucleotides not matched to a gene: 5. The CDR3 totals 13 residues. Germline CDR1 is EGSNGY and CDR2 is YDSYNSKV. CDR3 nucleotides: TGTGCCACCTGGGACGGGCGACCTTATAAGAAACTCTTT. This sequence encodes CATWDGRPYKKLF.

Note on this clone: Other DNA sequences in this specimen translate into the identical CDR3. The J gene is TRGJ1 or TRGJ2, the V gene TRGV2. V lost 0 bases to trimming and J lost 4 bases; unmatched junction nucleotides: 3. Germline V gene lookup returns CDR1 EGSNGY and CDR2 YDSYNSKV. The CDR3 runs 13 residues. The CDR3 region has the DNA TGTGCCACCTGGGACGGGCCCTATTATAAGAAACTCTTT. Amino acids: CATWDGPYYKKLF.

The sample holds a few counts of this clone. One end of the junction fails to match germline, which may point to a read error. The sample carries other DNA sequences with the same CDR3. The V gene is TRGV2, the J gene TRGJP2. CDR3 length equals 16 residues. CDR1 EGSNGY and CDR2 YDSYNSKV come from the germline V gene. The CDR3 region has the DNA TGTGCCACCTGGGACGTGCTTTATAGTAGTAATTGGATCAAGACGTTT. Amino acids: CATWDVLYSSNWIKTF.